Listed below are T cell receptor beta chains from one sample, sequenced in a study of shared clonotypes between healthy human individuals. The assay was immunoSEQ multiplex PCR, and TCRdb's table has in-frame clones only and misses some. In the table there are over 1.4 million clones, more than 95% of which are singletons. Input material: naive CD4+ T cells sorted from blood. These receptors were collected from a man aged 25-45 years in good health. CDR3s include the opening cysteine and the closing phenylalanine or tryptophan. D genes are given only for firm matches. Size is stated for part of the rows, as once, few or many counts, or as a class when the clone is expanded.

v_gene: TRBV5-4; j_gene: TRBJ2-3; len: 15; abundance: -; d_gene: -; CDR3nt: TGTGCCAGCAGCTTAGGGGGACTCGGCACAGATACGCAGTATTTT; CDR3aa: CASSLGGLGTDTQYF
v_gene: TRBV5-8; j_gene: TRBJ2-7; len: 14; abundance: once; d_gene: -; CDR3nt: TGTGCCAGCAGCAGGGACACATTCTCCTACGAGCAGTACTTC; CDR3aa: CASSRDTFSYEQYF
v_gene: TRBV25-1; j_gene: TRBJ1-2; len: 13; abundance: -; d_gene: -; CDR3nt: TGTGCCAGCAGTGATCAGACAGCACCGGGCTACACCTTC; CDR3aa: CASSDQTAPGYTF
v_gene: TRBV5-8; j_gene: TRBJ2-1; len: 15; abundance: -; d_gene: -; CDR3nt: TGTGCCAGCGCGGGGAAGATAGACGCCTACAATGAGCAGTTCTTC; CDR3aa: CASAGKIDAYNEQFF
v_gene: TRBV4-3; j_gene: TRBJ1-1; len: 13; abundance: -; d_gene: TRBD1; CDR3nt: TGCGCCAGCAGAAGGACAGGGGCGGCCGAAGCTTTCTTT; CDR3aa: CASRRTGAAEAFF
v_gene: TRBV5-1; j_gene: TRBJ2-7; len: 14; abundance: -; d_gene: -; CDR3nt: TGCGCCAGCAGCCCTTTGGGTACCAACTACGAGCAGTACTTC; CDR3aa: CASSPLGTNYEQYF
v_gene: TRBV27; j_gene: TRBJ2-3; len: 16; abundance: -; d_gene: TRBD1; CDR3nt: TGTGCCAGCAGTTTATCGGCTGGACAGGGACCAGATACGCAGTATTTT; CDR3aa: CASSLSAGQGPDTQYF
v_gene: TRBV7-6; j_gene: TRBJ2-3; len: 16; abundance: -; d_gene: TRBD1; CDR3nt: TGTGCCAGCAGCCGGTACGGACAGGGAAACACAGATACGCAGTATTTT; CDR3aa: CASSRYGQGNTDTQYF
v_gene: TRBV4-1; j_gene: TRBJ2-1; len: 15; abundance: once; d_gene: -; CDR3nt: TGCGCCAGCAGCCAGTACGGGAGCTCCTACAATGAGCAGTTCTTC; CDR3aa: CASSQYGSSYNEQFF
v_gene: TRBV5-1; j_gene: TRBJ1-1; len: 17; abundance: -; d_gene: -; CDR3nt: TGCGCCAGCAGCCCGGCCCCGACAGGCGGAGTGAACACTGAAGCTTTCTTT; CDR3aa: CASSPAPTGGVNTEAFF
v_gene: TRBV2; j_gene: TRBJ1-4; len: 18; abundance: -; d_gene: -; CDR3nt: TGTGCCAGCAGTGAAACAGCTACATATTCTTCAACTAATGAAAAACTGTTTTTT; CDR3aa: CASSETATYSSTNEKLFF
v_gene: TRBV6-5; j_gene: TRBJ2-5; len: 12; abundance: -; d_gene: TRBD1; CDR3nt: TGTGCCAGCAGTTGGACAGGGGAGACCCAGTACTTC; CDR3aa: CASSWTGETQYF
v_gene: TRBV28; j_gene: TRBJ1-5; len: 17; abundance: -; d_gene: -; CDR3nt: TGTGCCAGCAGTCTCGCCCCGGGGCACCGTCTGACTCAGCCCCAGCATTTT; CDR3aa: CASSLAPGHRLTQPQHF
v_gene: TRBV29-1; j_gene: TRBJ2-7; len: 13; abundance: -; d_gene: -; CDR3nt: TGCAGCGTTGGACTTTCGGGGGAATCAAAGCAGTACTTC; CDR3aa: CSVGLSGESKQYF
v_gene: TRBV6-1; j_gene: TRBJ1-1; len: 12; abundance: -; d_gene: -; CDR3nt: TGTGCCAGCAGGTGGGGGAACACTGAAGCTTTCTTT; CDR3aa: CASRWGNTEAFF
v_gene: TRBV5-8; j_gene: TRBJ1-2; len: 12; abundance: -; d_gene: -; CDR3nt: TGTGCCAGCAGCTTGGACGTAGGCCGCTACACCTTC; CDR3aa: CASSLDVGRYTF
v_gene: TRBV18; j_gene: TRBJ1-4; len: 13; abundance: -; d_gene: -; CDR3nt: TGTGCCAGCTCACCAAAGAGCACAGAAAAACTGTTTTTT; CDR3aa: CASSPKSTEKLFF
v_gene: TRBV7-9; j_gene: TRBJ2-1; len: 15; abundance: once; d_gene: TRBD1; CDR3nt: TGTGCCAGCAGCTTTCCGGGACAGGGAGGCACAGGGACGTTCTTC; CDR3aa: CASSFPGQGGTGTFF
v_gene: TRBV5-4; j_gene: TRBJ2-1; len: 12; abundance: -; d_gene: -; CDR3nt: TGTGCCAGCAGCAACCAGGGGAATGAGCAGTTCTTC; CDR3aa: CASSNQGNEQFF
v_gene: TRBV19; j_gene: TRBJ1-1; len: 15; abundance: -; d_gene: TRBD1; CDR3nt: TGTGCCAGTAGTATAAAAGCTCCAGGGGGCACTGAAGCTTTCTTT; CDR3aa: CASSIKAPGGTEAFF
v_gene: TRBV28; j_gene: TRBJ2-1; len: 17; abundance: -; d_gene: -; CDR3nt: TGTGCCAGCAGTTTATGGAGCAGGGGCAAATCCTACAATGAGCAGTTCTTC; CDR3aa: CASSLWSRGKSYNEQFF
v_gene: TRBV7-8; j_gene: TRBJ1-1; len: 15; abundance: -; d_gene: -; CDR3nt: TGTGCCAGCAGCTTACTGCACAATGGGAATACTGAAGCTTTCTTT; CDR3aa: CASSLLHNGNTEAFF
v_gene: TRBV27; j_gene: TRBJ2-2; len: 16; abundance: -; d_gene: TRBD2; CDR3nt: TGTGCCAGCAGTAAACGACTAGCGGGAGACACCGGGGAGCTGTTTTTT; CDR3aa: CASSKRLAGDTGELFF
v_gene: TRBV7-9; j_gene: TRBJ2-1; len: 18; abundance: -; d_gene: TRBD2; CDR3nt: TGTGCCAGCAGCTTGGGGCTAGCGGGAGGTCGGACCTACAATGAGCAGTTCTTC; CDR3aa: CASSLGLAGGRTYNEQFF
v_gene: TRBV10-1; j_gene: TRBJ2-1; len: 13; abundance: -; d_gene: TRBD2; CDR3nt: TGCGCCAGCAGTGAGGGGGGGGTTGGTGAGCAGTTCTTC; CDR3aa: CASSEGGVGEQFF
v_gene: TRBV5-6; j_gene: TRBJ1-1; len: 16; abundance: once; d_gene: -; CDR3nt: TGTGCCAGCAGCTTGAGAGGGGGAATAGCGAACACTGAAGCTTTCTTT; CDR3aa: CASSLRGGIANTEAFF
v_gene: TRBV11-2; j_gene: TRBJ2-4; len: 17; abundance: -; d_gene: TRBD2; CDR3nt: TGTGCCAGCAGCTTAGGTTCTAGCGGGATCGGTTTAAACATTCAGTACTTC; CDR3aa: CASSLGSSGIGLNIQYF
v_gene: TRBV7-8; j_gene: TRBJ2-3; len: 15; abundance: -; d_gene: -; CDR3nt: TGTGCCAGCAGCTTAGCGGGGGCGCGGGCAGATACGCAGTATTTT; CDR3aa: CASSLAGARADTQYF
v_gene: TRBV2; j_gene: TRBJ2-2; len: 15; abundance: -; d_gene: -; CDR3nt: TGTGCCAGCAGTGTGAGTCAGGGGGGCTCCGGGGAGCTGTTTTTT; CDR3aa: CASSVSQGGSGELFF
v_gene: TRBV27; j_gene: TRBJ1-4; len: 20; abundance: -; d_gene: -; CDR3nt: TGTGCCAGCAGTTTAGCCCTCGGCCGACCGGGCCTGGAGAGAAAAGAAAAACTGTTTTTT; CDR3aa: CASSLALGRPGLERKEKLFF
v_gene: TRBV5-1; j_gene: TRBJ2-1; len: 17; abundance: -; d_gene: -; CDR3nt: TGCGCCAGCAGCTCAACCACCGGGACACGGGGCTACAATGAGCAGTTCTTC; CDR3aa: CASSSTTGTRGYNEQFF
v_gene: TRBV5-4; j_gene: TRBJ2-1; len: 15; abundance: -; d_gene: TRBD2; CDR3nt: TGTGCCAGCAGCTTGGGTTACGGGAGGGACAATGAGCAGTTCTTC; CDR3aa: CASSLGYGRDNEQFF
v_gene: TRBV6-5; j_gene: TRBJ2-7; len: 15; abundance: -; d_gene: -; CDR3nt: TGTGCCAGCAGTTACTCTTCGGCGGTGACCTACGAGCAGTACTTC; CDR3aa: CASSYSSAVTYEQYF
v_gene: TRBV7-8; j_gene: TRBJ2-3; len: 19; abundance: once; d_gene: -; CDR3nt: TGTGCCAGCAGCTCACCTACTACCGGCTACTCGATCGTCACAGATACGCAGTATTTT; CDR3aa: CASSSPTTGYSIVTDTQYF
v_gene: TRBV27; j_gene: TRBJ2-1; len: 16; abundance: -; d_gene: -; CDR3nt: TGTGCCAGCAGTTTATTTGGGGGCGCGAGGTTCAATGAGCAGTTCTTC; CDR3aa: CASSLFGGARFNEQFF
v_gene: TRBV29-1; j_gene: TRBJ1-1; len: 10; abundance: few; d_gene: -; CDR3nt: TGCAGCGTTGCCGGGGCTGAAGCTTTCTTT; CDR3aa: CSVAGAEAFF
v_gene: TRBV6-5; j_gene: TRBJ2-7; len: 13; abundance: -; d_gene: -; CDR3nt: TGTGCCAGCAGGGCTAGCGTCTCCTACGAGCAGTACTTC; CDR3aa: CASRASVSYEQYF
v_gene: TRBV7-2; j_gene: TRBJ2-7; len: 14; abundance: once; d_gene: -; CDR3nt: TGTGCCAGCAGCTCCACCCCCAGTTCCTACGAGCAGTACTTC; CDR3aa: CASSSTPSSYEQYF
v_gene: TRBV5-1; j_gene: TRBJ1-5; len: 15; abundance: -; d_gene: TRBD1; CDR3nt: TGCGCCAGCAGGACAGGGCCTTATAGCAATCAGCCCCAGCATTTT; CDR3aa: CASRTGPYSNQPQHF
v_gene: TRBV5-5; j_gene: TRBJ2-7; len: 15; abundance: -; d_gene: -; CDR3nt: TGTGCCAGCAGCTTGTGGGGCCCGGCGTCCTACGAGCAGTACTTC; CDR3aa: CASSLWGPASYEQYF
v_gene: TRBV30; j_gene: TRBJ1-2; len: 13; abundance: -; d_gene: TRBD1; CDR3nt: TGTGCCTGGAGTGCCAGGGGGACCTATGGCTACACCTTC; CDR3aa: CAWSARGTYGYTF
v_gene: TRBV29-1; j_gene: TRBJ2-3; len: 13; abundance: -; d_gene: -; CDR3nt: TGCAGCGTTGCAGTTGGGATCACAGATACGCAGTATTTT; CDR3aa: CSVAVGITDTQYF